Each of the 20 T cell receptor beta chains below was sequenced from the same sample in a study of shared clonotypes between healthy human individuals. Generated by immunoSEQ multiplex PCR, the TCRdb table keeps only in-frame clones and is missing some. The sample has about 680,000 clones, more than 70% seen once. Input material: memory CD4+ T cells sorted from blood. Subset defined: CD45RA-negative fraction. The receptors here all came from a woman in her twenties or thirties in good health.

The chain carries TRBV28 and TRBJ1-1; D gene uncertain. Germline V gene data show CDR1 as MDHEN and CDR2 as SYDVKM. The CDR3 contains 15 residues. Trimming left V 6 bases short and J 1 base short, with 15 bases between. The CDR3 DNA follows: TGTGCCAGCAGGGGTCAGTCAAGGCGGAACACTGAAGCTTTCTTT. It encodes CASRGQSRRNTEAFF. Full variable domain (rest looked up from reference TRBV28 and TRBJ1-1): DVKVTQSSRYLVKRTGEKVFLECVQDMDHENMFWYRQDPGLGLRLIYFSYDVKMKEKGDIPEGYSVSREKKERFSLILESASTNQTSMYLCASRGQSRRNTEAFFGQGTRLTVV.

The rearrangement joins TRBV19 to TRBJ1-5, with a possible D match to TRBD1 (5 bases). The V end was cut by 6 bases, the J end by 5 bases, with 20 bases between. CDR3 length: 16 amino acids. Germline V gene data show CDR1 as LNHDA and CDR2 as SQIVND (reference sequence). CDR3 loop: CASRGNRGTGHQPQHF. The CDR3, as DNA: TGTGCCAGTAGAGGTAATCGGGGCACAGGCCATCAGCCCCAGCATTTT.

The gene calls are TRBV14 and TRBJ1-1; D ambiguous. The CDR3 loop spans 15 amino acids. The V gene lost 1 base and the J gene lost 2 bases, with 11 bases spanning the gap. Germline lookup yields CDR1 SGHDN and CDR2 FVKESK. Here the CDR3 reads CASSQGLGVNTEAFF. The CDR3 DNA sequence: TGTGCCAGCAGCCAAGGTCTGGGAGTAAACACTGAAGCTTTCTTT.

This clone was detected a few times. The V and J genes are TRBV15 and TRBJ2-5; TRBD1 agrees at 8 bases. This CDR3 is 15 amino acids long. V dropped 1 base and J dropped 5; count of bases not matched to a gene: 6. CDR1 LNHNV and CDR2 YYDKDF come from the germline V gene (reference sequence). CDR3 protein: CATSRVWTGKETQYF. The CDR3 DNA is TGTGCCACCAGCAGAGTCTGGACAGGGAAGGAGACCCAGTACTTC. Full variable domain (rest looked up from reference TRBV15 and TRBJ2-5): DAMVIQNPRYQVTQFGKPVTLSCSQTLNHNVMYWYQQKSSQAPKLLFHYYDKDFNNEADTPDNFQSRRPNTSFCFLDIRSPGLGDTAMYLCATSRVWTGKETQYFGPGTRLLVL.

The chain uses TRBV4-1 and TRBJ1-5, with D perhaps matching TRBD1 (5 bases). Germline V CDR1 and CDR2: MGHRA, YSYEKL. The V and J ends lost 0 bases and 0 bases respectively, with 12 bases between them. This CDR3 contains 17 residues. The chain's CDR3 is CASSQDGAGNSNQPQHF. CDR3 DNA sequence: TGCGCCAGCAGCCAAGATGGGGCAGGGAATAGCAATCAGCCCCAGCATTTT.

A single count supports this clone. The chain carries TRBV21-1 and TRBJ1-2. TRBV21-1 is flagged as a pseudogene. The length of the CDR3 is 14 residues. The CDR3 reads CASTAEGQDYGYTF. The DNA of the CDR3 is TGTGCCAGCACGGCGGAGGGACAAGACTATGGCTACACCTTC.

The gene calls are TRBV30 and TRBJ2-7; D is ambiguous. Trimming cost V 3 bases and J 2 bases, with 8 bases left between them. CDR1 and CDR2 (germline): GTSNPN, SVGIG (reference sequence). The CDR3 is 12 residues long. The CDR3 here is CAWRAAPYEQYF. The CDR3 DNA reads TGTGCCTGGAGGGCGGCCCCCTACGAGCAGTACTTC. Complete variable domain (other parts from reference TRBV30 and TRBJ2-7): SQTIHQWPATLVQPVGSPLSLECTVEGTSNPNLYWYRQAAGRGLQLLFYSVGIGQISSEVPQNLSASRPQDRQFILSSKKLLLSDSGFYLCAWRAAPYEQYFGPGTRLTVT.

The J gene is TRBJ2-1, the V gene TRBV5-1, with D uncertain. V lost 0 bases and J 10 bases, leaving 8 bases between the germline ends. CDR3 size: 12 residues. Germline V gives CDR1 SGHRS, CDR2 YFSETQ. CDR3 in amino acids: CASSLVGSEQFF. As DNA, the CDR3 is TGCGCCAGCAGCTTGGTGGGATCGGAGCAGTTCTTC.

The chain uses TRBV9 and TRBJ2-3; 11 bases agree with TRBD2. The CDR3 sequence is 16 residues long. Losses at the gene ends were 3 bases for V and 3 bases for J; bases not matched to a gene: 6. Germline V gene sequence: CDR1 SGDLS, CDR2 YYNGEE. In nucleotides, the CDR3 is TGTGCCAGCAGCGGGAGACTAGCGGGAACGACAGATACGCAGTATTTT. It specifies CASSGRLAGTTDTQYF.

This clone was counted ten times or more. This sample also contains other DNA sequences that code for the same CDR3. V and J are TRBV29-1 and TRBJ1-1; D not certain. The V end lost 6 bases, the J end lost 1 base, and 6 bases lay between the germline ends. Germline CDR1 is SQVTM and CDR2 is ANQGSEA. This CDR3 region has 11 residues. The CDR3 DNA reads TGCAGCGTCTACAAGAACACTGAAGCTTTCTTT. Its protein is CSVYKNTEAFF. Full variable domain (rest looked up from reference TRBV29-1 and TRBJ1-1): SAVISQKPSRDICQRGTSLTIQCQVDSQVTMMFWYRQQPGQSLTLIATANQGSEATYESGFVIDKFPISRPNLTFSTLTVSNMSPEDSSIYLCSVYKNTEAFFGQGTRLTVV.

This clone was recorded a few times. The chain links TRBV7-3 to TRBJ1-2, with 7 bases lining up with TRBD1. With V trimmed by 2 bases and J by 4 bases, 4 bases remained unmatched. CDR1 and CDR2 from the germline V gene are SGHTA and FQGTGA. This CDR3 spans 14 amino acids. The CDR3 protein is CASSLATGTYGYTF. DNA of the CDR3: TGTGCCAGCAGCTTAGCGACAGGGACCTATGGCTACACCTTC. Supplemented by reference TRBV7-3 and TRBJ1-2, the full variable domain reads GAGVSQTPSNKVTEKGKYVELRCDPISGHTALYWYRQSLGQGPEFLIYFQGTGAADDSGLPNDRFFAVRPEGSVSTLKIQRTERGDSAVYLCASSLATGTYGYTFGSGTRLTVV.

This rearrangement joins TRBV4-1 to TRBJ2-3; D is uncertain. This CDR3 spans 15 amino acids. CDR1 is MGHRA, CDR2 YSYEKL, per germline. V lost 1 base to trimming and J lost 1 base, with 9 bases between them. The CDR3 DNA reads TGCGCCAGCAGCCAAGTTGGCACTCGCACAGATACGCAGTATTTT. Its translation is CASSQVGTRTDTQYF.

In this sample, this clone turned up once. This chain links TRBV6-5 with TRBJ2-3, with D possibly TRBD2 on 6 matching bases. The V and J ends lost 10 bases and 4 bases respectively, with 15 bases between them. Germline CDR1 reads MNHEY; CDR2 reads SVGAGI. CDR3 length: 13 amino acids. The CDR3 sequence: CATIRGGSDTQYF. CDR3 sequence (DNA): TGTGCCACCATCCGAGGAGGGTCAGATACGCAGTATTTT.

The chain links TRBV6-1 to TRBJ1-4; D gene uncertain. Germline V gene data show CDR1 as MNHNS and CDR2 as SASEGT. The CDR3 totals 14 residues. V was pared by 6 bases and J by 8 bases, with 16 bases between. DNA for the CDR3: TGTGCCAGCAGAGAACACGGCGGTAGCGAAAAACTGTTTTTT. Translated: CASREHGGSEKLFF.

The chain employs TRBV11-3 and TRBJ2-7; perhaps TRBD2 as D (5 bases). CDR1 and CDR2 (germline): SGHNT, YENEEA. Trimming left V 1 base short and J 0 bases short, with 13 bases between. This CDR3 spans 16 amino acids. The CDR3 protein is CASSLGPGGSSYEQYF. The CDR3 nucleotides read TGTGCCAGCAGCTTAGGGCCCGGCGGGTCCTCCTACGAGCAGTACTTC.

The chain combines TRBV19 with TRBJ2-2, with 7 bases that match TRBD1. CDR3 length: 15 residues. Trimming took 8 bases from V and 3 from J; bases not matched to a gene: 9. Germline V gene data show CDR1 as LNHDA and CDR2 as SQIVND (reference sequence). The CDR3 bases are TGTGCCAGTGGACCCCGGACAGGATACACCGGGGAGCTGTTTTTT. Encoded protein: CASGPRTGYTGELFF.

CDR3 sequence (DNA): TGTGCCAGCAGCTTCGGGGCTGAGCCCCGATTCTATGGCTACACCTTC. This translates into CASSFGAEPRFYGYTF. The J gene is TRBJ1-2, the V gene TRBV5-8; perhaps TRBD1 as D (5 bases). Germline assignment: CDR1 SGHTS and CDR2 YDEGEE. Deletions cut 2 bases from V and 4 bases from J, with 18 bases between. The length of the CDR3 is 16 residues. The complete variable domain, with remaining parts taken from reference TRBV5-8 and TRBJ1-2, reads EAGVTQSPTHLIKTRGQQATLRCSPISGHTSVYWYQQALGLGLQFLLWYDEGEERNRGNFPPRFSGRQFPNYSSELNVNALELEDSALYLCASSFGAEPRFYGYTFGSGTRLTVV.

Remarks on this clone: This CDR3 is also generated by other DNA sequences in the sample. The chain is built from TRBV14 and TRBJ1-1, with D possibly matching TRBD1 (5 bases). Germline CDR1 reads SGHDN; CDR2 reads FVKESK. This CDR3 comprises 13 residues. Trimming cost V 3 bases and J 1 base, with 6 bases left between them. The CDR3 here is CASSQDTNTEAFF. CDR3 nucleotide sequence: TGTGCCAGCAGCCAGGACACGAACACTGAAGCTTTCTTT.

The chain recombines TRBV11-2 with TRBJ2-7, with 7 bases fitting TRBD2. The V segment lost 0 bases and the J segment 4 bases; nucleotides outside the gene matches: 3. The CDR3 is 14 amino acids. CDR1 and CDR2 (germline): SGHAT, FQNNGV. The CDR3 protein is CASSLDQGGYEQYF. CDR3 nucleotide sequence: TGTGCCAGCAGCTTAGATCAGGGAGGGTACGAGCAGTACTTC.

This clone was seen ten or more times. This sequence joins TRBV11-2 and TRBJ2-5, with 8 bases matching TRBD1. Trimming took 0 bases from V and 7 from J; bases not matched to a gene: 7. The CDR3 sequence is 15 residues long. CDR1 and CDR2 from the germline V gene are SGHAT and FQNNGV. The CDR3 loop is CASSLDQDRVSTQYF. CDR3 DNA: TGTGCCAGCAGCTTAGATCAGGACAGGGTTTCGACCCAGTACTTC.